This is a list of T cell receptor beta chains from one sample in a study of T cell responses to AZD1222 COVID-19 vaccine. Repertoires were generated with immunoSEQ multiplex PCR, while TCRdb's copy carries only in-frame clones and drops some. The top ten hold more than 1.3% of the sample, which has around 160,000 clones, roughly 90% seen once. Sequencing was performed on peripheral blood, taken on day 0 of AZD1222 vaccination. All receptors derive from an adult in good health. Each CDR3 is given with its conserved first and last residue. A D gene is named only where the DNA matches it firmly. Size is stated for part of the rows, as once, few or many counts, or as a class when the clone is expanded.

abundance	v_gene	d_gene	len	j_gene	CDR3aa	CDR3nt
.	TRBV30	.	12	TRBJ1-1	CAWKEEGTEAFF	TGTGCCTGGAAAGAGGAGGGCACTGAAGCTTTCTTT
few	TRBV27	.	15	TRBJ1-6	CASSPRGSEGSPLHF	TGTGCCAGCAGTCCAAGGGGCTCTGAGGGATCACCCCTCCACTTT
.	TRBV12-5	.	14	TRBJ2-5	CASGSRSGPETQYF	TGTGCTAGTGGTTCCCGGTCCGGGCCAGAGACCCAGTACTTC
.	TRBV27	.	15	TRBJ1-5	CASSSLQGRRSAQHF	TGTGCCAGCAGTTCCCTCCAGGGGCGACGGTCGGCCCAGCATTTT
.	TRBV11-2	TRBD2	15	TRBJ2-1	CASSESAGGPYEQFF	TGTGCCAGCAGCGAAAGCGCGGGAGGGCCTTATGAGCAGTTCTTC
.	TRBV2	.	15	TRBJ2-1	CASSEEASRVDEQFF	TGTGCCAGCAGTGAAGAGGCTAGCCGGGTCGATGAGCAGTTCTTC
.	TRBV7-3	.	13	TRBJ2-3	CASSTGPGDTQYF	TGTGCCAGCAGCACCGGACCAGGAGATACGCAGTATTTT
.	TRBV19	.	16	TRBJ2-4	CASSIMGNLAKNIQYF	TGTGCCAGTAGTATCATGGGAAACCTAGCCAAAAACATTCAGTACTTC
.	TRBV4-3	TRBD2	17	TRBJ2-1	CASSLGTSGRAGNEQFF	TGCGCCAGCAGCCTCGGGACTAGCGGGAGGGCAGGAAATGAGCAGTTCTTC
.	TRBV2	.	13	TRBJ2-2	CASSDRITGELFF	TGTGCCAGCAGTGACCGGATCACCGGGGAGCTGTTTTTT
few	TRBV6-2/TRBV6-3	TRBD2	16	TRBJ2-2	CASSKSLAGEAGELFF	TGTGCCAGCAGTAAGAGTTTAGCGGGAGAGGCCGGGGAGCTGTTTTTT
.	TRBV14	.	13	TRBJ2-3	CASSQSWRDTQYF	TGTGCCAGCAGCCAGAGCTGGAGGGATACGCAGTATTTT
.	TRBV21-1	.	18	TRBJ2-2	CASSPPGGTQLNTGELFF	TGTGCCAGCAGCCCACCCGGAGGAACCCAACTGAACACCGGGGAGCTGTTTTTT
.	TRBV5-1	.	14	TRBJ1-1	CASSVNRVNTEAFF	TGCGCCAGCAGCGTTAACAGGGTGAACACTGAAGCTTTCTTT